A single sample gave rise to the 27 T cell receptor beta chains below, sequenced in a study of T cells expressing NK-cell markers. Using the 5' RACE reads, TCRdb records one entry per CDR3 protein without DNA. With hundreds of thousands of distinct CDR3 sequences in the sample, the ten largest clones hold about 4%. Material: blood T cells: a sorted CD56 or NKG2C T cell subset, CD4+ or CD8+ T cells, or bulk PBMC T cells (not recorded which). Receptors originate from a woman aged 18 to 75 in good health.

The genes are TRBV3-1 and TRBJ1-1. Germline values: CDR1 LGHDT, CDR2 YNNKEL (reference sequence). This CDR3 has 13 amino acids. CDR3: CASSRGTFTEAFF.

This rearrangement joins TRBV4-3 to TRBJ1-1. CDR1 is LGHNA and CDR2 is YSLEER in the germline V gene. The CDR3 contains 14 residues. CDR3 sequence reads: CASSHTRRWDEAFF.

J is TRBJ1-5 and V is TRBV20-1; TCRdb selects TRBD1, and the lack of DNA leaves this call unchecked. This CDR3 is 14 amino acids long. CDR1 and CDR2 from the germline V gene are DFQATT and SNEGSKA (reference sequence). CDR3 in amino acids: CSAGRGQGGQPQHF.

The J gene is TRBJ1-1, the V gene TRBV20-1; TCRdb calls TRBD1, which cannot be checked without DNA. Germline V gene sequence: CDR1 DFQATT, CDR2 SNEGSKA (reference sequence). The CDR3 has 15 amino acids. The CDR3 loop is CSARKGAGMNTEAFF.

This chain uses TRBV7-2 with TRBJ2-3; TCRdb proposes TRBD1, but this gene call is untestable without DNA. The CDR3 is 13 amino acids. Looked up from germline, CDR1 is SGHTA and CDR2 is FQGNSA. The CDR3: CANVLRGADTQYF.

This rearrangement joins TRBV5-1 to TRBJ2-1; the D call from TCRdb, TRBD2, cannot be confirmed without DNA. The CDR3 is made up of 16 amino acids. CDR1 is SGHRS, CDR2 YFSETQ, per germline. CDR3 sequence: CASSLVGLVSPHEQFF. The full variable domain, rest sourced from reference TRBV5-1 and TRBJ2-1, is KAGVTQTPRYLIKTRGQQVTLSCSPISGHRSVSWYQQTPGQGLQFLFEYFSETQRNKGNFPGRFSGRQFSNSRSEMNVSTLELGDSALYLCASSLVGLVSPHEQFFGPGTRLTVL.

The chain's CDR3 is CASSPASRDRIDETQYF. The gene calls are TRBV5-1 and TRBJ2-5; the TRBD1 assignment by TCRdb is unverifiable without DNA. The CDR3 loop spans 17 amino acids. Germline V gene data show CDR1 as SGHRS and CDR2 as YFSETQ.

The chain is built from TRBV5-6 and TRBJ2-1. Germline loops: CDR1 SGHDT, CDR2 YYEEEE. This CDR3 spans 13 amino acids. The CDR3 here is CASSLVVKHEQFF.

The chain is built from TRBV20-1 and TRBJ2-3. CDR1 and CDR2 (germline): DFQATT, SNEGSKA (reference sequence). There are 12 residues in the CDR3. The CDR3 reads CSANTYGDTQYF.

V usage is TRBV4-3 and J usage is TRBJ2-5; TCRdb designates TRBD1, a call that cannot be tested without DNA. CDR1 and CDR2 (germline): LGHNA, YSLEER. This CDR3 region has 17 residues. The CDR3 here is CASSQDWGRAVGETQYF.

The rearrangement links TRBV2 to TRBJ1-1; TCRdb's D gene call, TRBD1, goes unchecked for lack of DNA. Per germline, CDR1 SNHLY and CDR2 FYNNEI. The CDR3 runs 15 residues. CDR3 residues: CASTPPTGRSTEAFF. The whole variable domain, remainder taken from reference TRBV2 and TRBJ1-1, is EPEVTQTPSHQVTQMGQEVILRCVPISNHLYFYWYRQILGQKVEFLVSFYNNEISEKSEIFDDQFSVERPDGSNFTLKIRSTKLEDSAMYFCASTPPTGRSTEAFFGQGTRLTVV.

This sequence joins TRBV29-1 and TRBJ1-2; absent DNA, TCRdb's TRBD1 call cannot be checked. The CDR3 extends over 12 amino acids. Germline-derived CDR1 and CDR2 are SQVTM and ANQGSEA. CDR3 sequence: CSVGGRGYGYTF.

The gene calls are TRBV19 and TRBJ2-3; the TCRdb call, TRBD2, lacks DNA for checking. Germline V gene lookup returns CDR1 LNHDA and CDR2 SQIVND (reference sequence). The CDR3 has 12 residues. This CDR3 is CASSIAGTSLYF.

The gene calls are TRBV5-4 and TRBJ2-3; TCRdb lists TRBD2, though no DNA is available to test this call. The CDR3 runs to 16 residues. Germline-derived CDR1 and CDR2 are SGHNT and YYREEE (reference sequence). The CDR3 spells CASSLIRDYSTDTQYF.

CDR3 sequence reads: CSAWDSADTQYF. The chain links TRBV20-1 to TRBJ2-3; the TCRdb D gene call, TRBD1, has no DNA to confirm it. Germline V lookup: CDR1 DFQATT, CDR2 SNEGSKA (reference sequence). The CDR3 runs 12 residues.

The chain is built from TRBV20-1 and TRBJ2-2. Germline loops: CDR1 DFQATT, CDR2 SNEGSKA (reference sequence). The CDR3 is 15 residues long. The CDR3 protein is CSARDSRSRTGELFF.

The chain's CDR3 is CASSLLSAGGPDTQYF. The chain combines TRBV7-2 with TRBJ2-3; with no DNA, the TCRdb D assignment of TRBD1 cannot be verified. The CDR3 consists of 16 residues. Germline CDR1 and CDR2: SGHTA and FQGNSA.

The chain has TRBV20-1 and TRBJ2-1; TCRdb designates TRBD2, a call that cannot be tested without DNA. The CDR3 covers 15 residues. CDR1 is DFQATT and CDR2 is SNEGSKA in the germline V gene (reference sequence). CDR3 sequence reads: CSASRGGLSYNEQFF.

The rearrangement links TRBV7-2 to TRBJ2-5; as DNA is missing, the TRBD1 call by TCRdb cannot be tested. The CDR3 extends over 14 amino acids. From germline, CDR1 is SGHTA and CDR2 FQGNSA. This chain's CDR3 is CASSRGGYQETQYF. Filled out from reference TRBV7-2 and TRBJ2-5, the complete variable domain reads GAGVSQSPSNKVTEKGKDVELRCDPISGHTALYWYRQSLGQGLEFLIYFQGNSAPDKSGLPSDRFSAERTGGSVSTLTIQRTQQEDSAVYLCASSRGGYQETQYFGPGTRLLVL.

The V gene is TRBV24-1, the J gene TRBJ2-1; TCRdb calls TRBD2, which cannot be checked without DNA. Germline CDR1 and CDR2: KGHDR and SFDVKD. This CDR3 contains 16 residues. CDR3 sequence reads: CATSDDRLAGGNEQFF.

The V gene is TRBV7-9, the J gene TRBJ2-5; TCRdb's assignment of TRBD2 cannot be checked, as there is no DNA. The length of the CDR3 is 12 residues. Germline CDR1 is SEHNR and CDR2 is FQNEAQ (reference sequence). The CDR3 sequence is CASSQDWETQYF. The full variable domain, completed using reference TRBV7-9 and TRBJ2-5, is DTGVSQNPRHKITKRGQNVTFRCDPISEHNRLYWYRQTLGQGPEFLTYFQNEAQLEKSRLLSDRFSAERPKGSFSTLEIQRTEQGDSAMYLCASSQDWETQYFGPGTRLLVL.

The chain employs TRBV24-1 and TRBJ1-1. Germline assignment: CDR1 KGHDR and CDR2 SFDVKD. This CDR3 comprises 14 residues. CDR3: CATSDGSVGTEAFF.

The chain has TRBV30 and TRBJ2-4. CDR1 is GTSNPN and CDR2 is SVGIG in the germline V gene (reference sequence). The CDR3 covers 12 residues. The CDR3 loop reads CAWSVRQNIQYF.

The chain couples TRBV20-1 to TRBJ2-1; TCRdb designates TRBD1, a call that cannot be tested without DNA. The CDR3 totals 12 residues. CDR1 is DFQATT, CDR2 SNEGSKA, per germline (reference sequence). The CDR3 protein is CSAPDSFNEQFF.

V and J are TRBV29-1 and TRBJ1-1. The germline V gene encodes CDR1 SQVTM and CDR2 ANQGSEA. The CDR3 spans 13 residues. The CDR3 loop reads CSVQAPLNTEAFF.

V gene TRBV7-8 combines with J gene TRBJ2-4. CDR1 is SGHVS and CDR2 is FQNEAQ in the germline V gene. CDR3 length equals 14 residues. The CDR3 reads CASSSRVAKNIQYF.

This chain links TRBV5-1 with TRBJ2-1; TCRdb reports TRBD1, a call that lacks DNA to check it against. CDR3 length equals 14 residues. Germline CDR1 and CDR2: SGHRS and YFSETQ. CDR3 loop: CASSLYRADNEQFF.